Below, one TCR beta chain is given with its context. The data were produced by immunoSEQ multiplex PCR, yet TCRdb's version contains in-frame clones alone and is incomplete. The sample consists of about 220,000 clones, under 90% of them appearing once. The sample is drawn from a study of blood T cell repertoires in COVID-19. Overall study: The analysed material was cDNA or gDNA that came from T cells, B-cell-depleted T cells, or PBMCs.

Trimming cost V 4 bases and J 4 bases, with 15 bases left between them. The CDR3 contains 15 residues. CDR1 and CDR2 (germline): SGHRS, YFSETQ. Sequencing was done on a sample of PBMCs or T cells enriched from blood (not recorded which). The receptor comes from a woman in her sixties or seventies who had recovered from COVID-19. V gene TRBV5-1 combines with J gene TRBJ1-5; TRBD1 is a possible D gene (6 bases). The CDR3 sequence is CASSLTGPSNQPQHF. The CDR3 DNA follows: TGCGCCAGCAGCCTTACAGGGCCCTCTAATCAGCCCCAGCATTTT.